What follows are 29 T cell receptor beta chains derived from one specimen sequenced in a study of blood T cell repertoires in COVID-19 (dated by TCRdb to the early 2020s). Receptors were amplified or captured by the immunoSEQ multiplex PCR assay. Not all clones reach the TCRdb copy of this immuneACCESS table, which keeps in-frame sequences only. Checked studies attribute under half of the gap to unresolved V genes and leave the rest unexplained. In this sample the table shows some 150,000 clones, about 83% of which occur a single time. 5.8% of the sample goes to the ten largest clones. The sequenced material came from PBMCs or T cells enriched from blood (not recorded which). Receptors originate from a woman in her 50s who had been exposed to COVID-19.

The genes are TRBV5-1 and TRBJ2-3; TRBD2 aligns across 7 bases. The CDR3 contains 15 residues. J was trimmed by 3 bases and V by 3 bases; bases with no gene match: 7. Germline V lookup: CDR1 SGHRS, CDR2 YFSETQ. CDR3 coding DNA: TGCGCCAGCAGCTCCCTAGGGACTACTACAGATACGCAGTATTTT. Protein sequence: CASSSLGTTTDTQYF. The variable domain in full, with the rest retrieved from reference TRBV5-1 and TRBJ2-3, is KAGVTQTPRYLIKTRGQQVTLSCSPISGHRSVSWYQQTPGQGLQFLFEYFSETQRNKGNFPGRFSGRQFSNSRSEMNVSTLELGDSALYLCASSSLGTTTDTQYFGPGTRLTVL.

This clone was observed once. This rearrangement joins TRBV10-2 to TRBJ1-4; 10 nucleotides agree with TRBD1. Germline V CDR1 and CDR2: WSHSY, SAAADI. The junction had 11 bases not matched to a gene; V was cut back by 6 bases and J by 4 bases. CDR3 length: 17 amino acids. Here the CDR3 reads CASSPTDRGRINEKLFF. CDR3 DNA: TGCGCCAGCAGCCCTACAGACAGGGGGCGCATTAATGAAAAACTGTTTTTT.

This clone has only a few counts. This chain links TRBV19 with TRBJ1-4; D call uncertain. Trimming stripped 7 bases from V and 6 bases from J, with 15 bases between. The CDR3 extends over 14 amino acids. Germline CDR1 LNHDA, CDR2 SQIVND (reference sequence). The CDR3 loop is CASKARLTHEKLFF. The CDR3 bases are TGTGCCAGTAAAGCCCGATTAACCCATGAAAAACTGTTTTTT.

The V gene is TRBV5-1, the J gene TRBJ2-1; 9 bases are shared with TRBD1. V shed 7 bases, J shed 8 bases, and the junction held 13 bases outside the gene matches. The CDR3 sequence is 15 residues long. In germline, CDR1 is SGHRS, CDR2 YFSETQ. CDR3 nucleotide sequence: TGCGCCAGCGGCTACAGGGGGCCTGCCGTGGATGAGCAGTTCTTC. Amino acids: CASGYRGPAVDEQFF.

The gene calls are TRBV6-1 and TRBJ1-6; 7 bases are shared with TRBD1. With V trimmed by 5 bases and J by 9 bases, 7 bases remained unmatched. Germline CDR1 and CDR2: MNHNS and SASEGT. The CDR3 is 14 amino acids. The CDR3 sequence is CASSTTGAASPLHF. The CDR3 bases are TGTGCCAGCAGTACTACAGGGGCGGCTTCACCCCTCCACTTT.

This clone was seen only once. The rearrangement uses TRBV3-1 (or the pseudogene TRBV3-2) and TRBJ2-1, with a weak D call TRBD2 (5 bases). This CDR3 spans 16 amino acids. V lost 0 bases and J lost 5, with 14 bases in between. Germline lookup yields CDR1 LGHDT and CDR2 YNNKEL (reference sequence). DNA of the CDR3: TGTGCCAGCAGCCAAGAGGACTCCCGATTAAACAATGAGCAGTTCTTC. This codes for CASSQEDSRLNNEQFF.

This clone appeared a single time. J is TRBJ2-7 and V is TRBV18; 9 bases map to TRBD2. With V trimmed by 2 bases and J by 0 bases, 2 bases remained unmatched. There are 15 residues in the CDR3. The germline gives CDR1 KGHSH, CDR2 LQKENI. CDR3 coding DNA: TGTGCCAGCTCACCAACTAGCGGGTACTCCTACGAGCAGTACTTC. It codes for CASSPTSGYSYEQYF.

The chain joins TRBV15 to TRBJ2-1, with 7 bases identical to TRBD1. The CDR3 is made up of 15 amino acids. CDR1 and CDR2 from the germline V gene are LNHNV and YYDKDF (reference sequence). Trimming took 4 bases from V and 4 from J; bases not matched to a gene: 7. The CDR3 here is CATSTPTGQYNEQFF. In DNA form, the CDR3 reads TGTGCCACCAGCACTCCGACAGGGCAATACAATGAGCAGTTCTTC. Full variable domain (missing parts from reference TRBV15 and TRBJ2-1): DAMVIQNPRYQVTQFGKPVTLSCSQTLNHNVMYWYQQKSSQAPKLLFHYYDKDFNNEADTPDNFQSRRPNTSFCFLDIRSPGLGDTAMYLCATSTPTGQYNEQFFGPGTRLTVL.

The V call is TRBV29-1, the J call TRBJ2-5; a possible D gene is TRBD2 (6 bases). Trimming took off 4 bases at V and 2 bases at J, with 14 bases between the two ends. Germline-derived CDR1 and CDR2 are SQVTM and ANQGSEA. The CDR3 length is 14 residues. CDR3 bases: TGCAGCGTTGCCTTCGGGAGAGGGCAAGAGACCCAGTACTTC. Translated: CSVAFGRGQETQYF.

CDR3 amino acids: CASSWAGRKNTEAFF. The CDR3 DNA is TGTGCCAGCAGTTGGGCGGGACGGAAGAACACTGAAGCTTTCTTT. This chain links TRBV7-2 with TRBJ1-1; weak D call: TRBD1 (5 bases). This CDR3 has 15 amino acids. Trimming cost V 6 bases and J 1 base, with 15 bases left between them. Germline-derived CDR1 and CDR2 are SGHTA and FQGNSA.

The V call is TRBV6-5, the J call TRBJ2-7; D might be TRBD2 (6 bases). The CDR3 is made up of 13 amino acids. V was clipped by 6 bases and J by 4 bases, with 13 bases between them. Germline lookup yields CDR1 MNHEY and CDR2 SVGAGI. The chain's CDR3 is CASRGASGYEQYF. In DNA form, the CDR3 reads TGTGCCAGCAGAGGGGCGAGCGGGTACGAGCAGTACTTC.

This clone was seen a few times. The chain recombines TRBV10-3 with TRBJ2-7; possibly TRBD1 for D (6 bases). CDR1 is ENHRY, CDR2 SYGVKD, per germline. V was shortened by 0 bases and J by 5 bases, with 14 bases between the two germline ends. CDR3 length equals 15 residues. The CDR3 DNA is TGTGCCATCAGTGAGTCCCAGGGGCAGGGCCACGAGCAGTACTTC. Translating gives CAISESQGQGHEQYF.

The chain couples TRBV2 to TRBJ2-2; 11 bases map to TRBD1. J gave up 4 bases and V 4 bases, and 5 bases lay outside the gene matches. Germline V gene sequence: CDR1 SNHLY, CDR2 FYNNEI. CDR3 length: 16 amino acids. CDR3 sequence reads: CASSVVGTGGTGELFF. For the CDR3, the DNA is TGTGCCAGCAGTGTCGTCGGGACAGGGGGCACCGGGGAGCTGTTTTTT.

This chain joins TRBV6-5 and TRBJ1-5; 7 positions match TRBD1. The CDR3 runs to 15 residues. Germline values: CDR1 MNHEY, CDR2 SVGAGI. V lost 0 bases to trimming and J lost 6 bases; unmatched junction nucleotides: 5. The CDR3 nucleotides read TGTGCCAGCAGTTACTCGAAGGGACAGAGTCAGCCCCAGCATTTT. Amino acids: CASSYSKGQSQPQHF.

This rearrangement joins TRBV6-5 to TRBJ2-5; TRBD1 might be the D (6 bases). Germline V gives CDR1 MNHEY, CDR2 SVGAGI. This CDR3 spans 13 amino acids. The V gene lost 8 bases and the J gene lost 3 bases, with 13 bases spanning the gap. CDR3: CASGRQAKETQYF. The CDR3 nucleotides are TGTGCCAGCGGACGACAGGCCAAAGAGACCCAGTACTTC.

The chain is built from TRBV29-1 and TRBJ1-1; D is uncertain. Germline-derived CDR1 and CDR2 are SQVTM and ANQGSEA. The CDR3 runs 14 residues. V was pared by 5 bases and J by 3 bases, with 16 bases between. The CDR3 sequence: CSVYRPGRDTEAFF. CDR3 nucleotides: TGCAGCGTTTACCGCCCTGGCCGGGACACTGAAGCTTTCTTT. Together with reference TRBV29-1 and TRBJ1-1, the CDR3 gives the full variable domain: SAVISQKPSRDICQRGTSLTIQCQVDSQVTMMFWYRQQPGQSLTLIATANQGSEATYESGFVIDKFPISRPNLTFSTLTVSNMSPEDSSIYLCSVYRPGRDTEAFFGQGTRLTVV.

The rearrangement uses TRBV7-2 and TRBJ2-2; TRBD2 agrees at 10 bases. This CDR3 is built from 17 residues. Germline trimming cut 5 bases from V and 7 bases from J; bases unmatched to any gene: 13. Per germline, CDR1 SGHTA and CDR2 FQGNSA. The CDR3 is CASSAQPSGSFLGELFF. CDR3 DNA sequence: TGTGCCAGCAGCGCCCAACCTAGCGGGAGCTTCCTCGGGGAGCTGTTTTTT. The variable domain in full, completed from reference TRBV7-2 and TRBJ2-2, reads GAGVSQSPSNKVTEKGKDVELRCDPISGHTALYWYRQSLGQGLEFLIYFQGNSAPDKSGLPSDRFSAERTGGSVSTLTIQRTQQEDSAVYLCASSAQPSGSFLGELFFGEGSRLTVL.

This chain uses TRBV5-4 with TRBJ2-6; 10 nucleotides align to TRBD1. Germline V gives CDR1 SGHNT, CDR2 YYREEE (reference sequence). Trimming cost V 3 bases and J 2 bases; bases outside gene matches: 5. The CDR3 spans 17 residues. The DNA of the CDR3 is TGTGCCAGCAGCTCGCCCGGACAGGGGGCTGGGGCCAACGTCCTGACTTTC. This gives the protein CASSSPGQGAGANVLTF.

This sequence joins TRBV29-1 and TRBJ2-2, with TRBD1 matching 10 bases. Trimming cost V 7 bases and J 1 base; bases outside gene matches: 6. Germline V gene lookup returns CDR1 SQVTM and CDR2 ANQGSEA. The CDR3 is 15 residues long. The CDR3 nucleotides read TGCAGCGGGCGGGGACAGGGGCAGAACACCGGGGAGCTGTTTTTT. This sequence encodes CSGRGQGQNTGELFF.

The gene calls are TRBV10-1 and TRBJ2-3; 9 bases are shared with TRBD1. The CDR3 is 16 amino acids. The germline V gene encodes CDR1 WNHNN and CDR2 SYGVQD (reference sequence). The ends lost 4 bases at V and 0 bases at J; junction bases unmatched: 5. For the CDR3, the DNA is TGCGCCAGCAGTGCCCCCGGGACAGGGAGCACAGATACGCAGTATTTT. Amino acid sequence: CASSAPGTGSTDTQYF.

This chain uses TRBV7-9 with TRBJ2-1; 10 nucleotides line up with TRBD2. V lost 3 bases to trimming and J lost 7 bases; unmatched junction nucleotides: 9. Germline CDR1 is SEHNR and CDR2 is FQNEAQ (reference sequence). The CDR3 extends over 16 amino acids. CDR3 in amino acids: CASSFSGRPSGNEQFF. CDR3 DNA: TGTGCCAGCAGCTTTAGCGGGAGGCCCTCGGGGAATGAGCAGTTCTTC.

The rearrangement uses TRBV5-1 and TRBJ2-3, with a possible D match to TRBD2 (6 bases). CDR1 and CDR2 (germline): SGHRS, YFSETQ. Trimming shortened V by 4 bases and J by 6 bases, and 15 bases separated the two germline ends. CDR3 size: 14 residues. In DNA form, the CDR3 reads TGCGCCAGCAGCATCCGGGAGTGGGCCGATACGCAGTATTTT. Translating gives CASSIREWADTQYF. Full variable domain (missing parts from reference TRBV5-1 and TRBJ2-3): KAGVTQTPRYLIKTRGQQVTLSCSPISGHRSVSWYQQTPGQGLQFLFEYFSETQRNKGNFPGRFSGRQFSNSRSEMNVSTLELGDSALYLCASSIREWADTQYFGPGTRLTVL.

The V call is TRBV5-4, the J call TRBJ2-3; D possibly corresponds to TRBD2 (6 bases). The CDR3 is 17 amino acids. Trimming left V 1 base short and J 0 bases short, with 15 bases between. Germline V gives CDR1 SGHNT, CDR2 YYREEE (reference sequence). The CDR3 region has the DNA TGTGCCAGCAGCTTGATCGGGAGTCGAACTAGCACAGATACGCAGTATTTT. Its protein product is CASSLIGSRTSTDTQYF.

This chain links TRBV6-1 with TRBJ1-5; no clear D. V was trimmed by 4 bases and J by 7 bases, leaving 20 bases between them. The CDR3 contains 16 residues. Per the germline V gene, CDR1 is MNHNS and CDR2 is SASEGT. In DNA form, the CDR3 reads TGTGCCAGCAGTGGTCGAAATCGGGTTAGCGGGCAGCCCCAGCATTTT. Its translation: CASSGRNRVSGQPQHF.

CDR3: CASSQVRENTEAFF. CDR3 nucleotide sequence: TGCGCCAGCAGCCAAGTGAGAGAGAACACTGAAGCTTTCTTT. This chain links TRBV4-1 with TRBJ1-1; D not certain. The germline CDR1 and CDR2 sequences are MGHRA and YSYEKL. The germline V and J ends were trimmed by 1 base and 1 base, with 7 bases remaining between them. The CDR3 has 14 amino acids.

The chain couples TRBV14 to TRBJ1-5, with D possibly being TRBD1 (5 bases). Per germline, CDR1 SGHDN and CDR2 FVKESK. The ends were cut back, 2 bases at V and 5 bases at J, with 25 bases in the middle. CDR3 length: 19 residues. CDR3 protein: CASSQLPFPSQGRDQPQHF. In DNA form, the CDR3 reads TGTGCCAGCAGCCAACTGCCCTTTCCGAGCCAGGGCCGGGATCAGCCCCAGCATTTT.

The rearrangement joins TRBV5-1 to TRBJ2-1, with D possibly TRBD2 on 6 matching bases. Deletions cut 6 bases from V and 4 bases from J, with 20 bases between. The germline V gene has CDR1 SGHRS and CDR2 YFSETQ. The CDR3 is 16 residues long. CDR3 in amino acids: CASTISGPSEYNEQFF. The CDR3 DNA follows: TGCGCCAGCACCATTAGCGGCCCTAGCGAGTACAATGAGCAGTTCTTC.

Written as DNA, the CDR3 is TGTGCCAGCAGCTTAGGCCCCGGACAGTTTATGGATACGCAGTATTTT. It specifies CASSLGPGQFMDTQYF. The chain links TRBV7-8 to TRBJ2-3; a weak D match, TRBD1 (6 bases). This CDR3 has 16 residues. Germline CDR1 is SGHVS and CDR2 is FQNEAQ. V dropped 1 base and J dropped 6 bases, with 17 bases sitting between them.

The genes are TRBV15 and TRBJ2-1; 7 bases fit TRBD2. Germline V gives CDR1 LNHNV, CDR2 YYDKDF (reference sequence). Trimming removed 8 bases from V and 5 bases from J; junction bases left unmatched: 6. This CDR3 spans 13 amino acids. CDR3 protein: CATSGGRNNEQFF. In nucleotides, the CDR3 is TGTGCCACCTCGGGGGGTAGGAACAATGAGCAGTTCTTC.